The 32 T cell receptor beta chains listed next were all sequenced from one sample in a study of regulatory T cells in long-lasting Graves disease. Noted time point: newly diagnosed GD, antithyroid drugs for less than 3 months. From RNA extracted from PBMCs, the TCR library was made. Relying on iRepertoire HTBI primers and Arm-PCR of CDR3 regions, the team built TCR beta libraries. TCRdb independently ran MiXCR on the multiplex PCR reads; one entry per CDR3 protein. The sample records around 330,000 distinct CDR3 sequences, about 20% being singletons. The sample consisted of peripheral blood mononuclear cells (PBMCs), taken at new diagnosis, from a patient treated with antithyroid drugs. The receptors derive from a female donor with Graves disease.

This clonotype has at least ten counts. For the CDR3, the DNA is TGTGCCAGCAGCGACGGGACTCCGAACACCGGGGAGCTGTTTTTT. Protein: CASSDGTPNTGELFF. V is TRBV7-9 and J is TRBJ2-2; D may be TRBD2 (6 bases). V was cut by 5 bases and J by 0 bases, with 10 bases left in between. Germline loops: CDR1 SEHNR, CDR2 FQNEAQ (reference sequence). The CDR3 is 15 amino acids.

As concerns this clonotype: A much larger clone is a single base away; this may be a read error. The genes are TRBV6-2 or TRBV6-3 and TRBJ2-3; possibly TRBD2 for D (6 bases). The CDR3 is 14 residues long. Looked up from germline, CDR1 is MNHEY and CDR2 is SVGEGT. The CDR3 coding sequence is TGTGCCAGCGGTAGGGGAGGTCGCACAGTTACGCAGTATTTT. Translation gives CASGRGGRTVTQYF.

A note on this clonotype: A read error is the likely source, as a far larger clone sits one nucleotide away. This chain uses TRBV2 with TRBJ2-5, with 9 positions matching TRBD1. This CDR3 is built from 15 residues. Germline CDR1 and CDR2: SNHLY and FYNNEI. Trimming at V came to 2 bases and at J to 11 bases, leaving 12 bases not matched to a gene. The CDR3 here is CASSELGQGMNEQYF. The CDR3 DNA sequence: TGTGCCAGCAGTGAACTAGGACAGGGGATGAATGAGCAGTACTTC. Drawing the rest from reference TRBV2 and TRBJ2-5, the complete variable domain is EPEVTQTPSHQVTQMGQEVILRCVPISNHLYFYWYRQILGQKVEFLVSFYNNEISEKSEIFDDQFSVERPDGSNFTLKIRSTKLEDSAMYFCASSELGQGMNEQYFGPGTRLLVL.

At least ten counts were recorded for this clonotype. The chain combines TRBV27 with TRBJ2-7; D ambiguous. The V gene lost 6 bases and the J gene lost 0 bases, with 15 bases spanning the gap. The CDR3 contains 15 residues. Germline lookup yields CDR1 MNHEY and CDR2 SMNVEV (reference sequence). The CDR3 spells CASSPFGRSSYEQYF. In DNA, the CDR3 is TGTGCCAGCAGCCCCTTTGGTAGAAGCTCCTACGAGCAGTACTTC.

V is TRBV7-6 and J is TRBJ1-4; unclear D gene. With 8 bases removed from V and 8 bases from J, the gap between germline ends came to 18 bases. Per germline, CDR1 SGHVS and CDR2 FNYEAQ. The CDR3 totals 14 residues. CDR3 in amino acids: CASGNPHPPEKLFF. The CDR3 DNA reads TGTGCCAGCGGCAATCCCCACCCCCCGGAAAAACTGTTTTTT.

The chain is built from TRBV7-2 and TRBJ2-1; D is uncertain. The CDR3 spans 13 residues. V gave up 5 bases and J gave up 9 bases, with 14 bases separating them. Germline CDR1 is SGHTA and CDR2 is FQGNSA. The CDR3 here is CASSRSGVGEQFF. The CDR3, as DNA: TGTGCCAGCAGCCGGTCTGGAGTGGGTGAGCAGTTCTTC.

This clonotype was seen many times. This CDR3 reads CAWRAGGPYEQYF. DNA for the CDR3: TGTGCCTGGAGGGCGGGAGGCCCCTACGAGCAGTACTTC. J is TRBJ2-7 and V is TRBV30; 8 bases fit TRBD2. The V and J ends lost 3 bases and 2 bases, in that order; junction bases with no gene match: 3. Germline V CDR1 and CDR2: GTSNPN, SVGIG (reference sequence). The CDR3 totals 13 residues.

This clonotype was observed at least ten times. The chain employs TRBV5-4 and TRBJ1-3; the D is unclear. This CDR3 is built from 15 residues. The V and J ends lost 2 bases and 4 bases respectively, with 13 bases between them. Germline lookup yields CDR1 SGHNT and CDR2 YYREEE (reference sequence). In DNA form, the CDR3 reads TGTGCCAGCAGCTTTCAAAAGGCAGACGGAAACACCATATATTTT. Encoded protein: CASSFQKADGNTIYF.

The gene calls are TRBV7-9 and TRBJ1-5; TRBD1 agrees at 8 bases. CDR1 SEHNR and CDR2 FQNEAQ come from the germline V gene (reference sequence). This CDR3 region has 15 residues. Trimming removed 5 bases from V and 5 bases from J; junction bases left unmatched: 8. The CDR3 nucleotides are TGTGCCAGCAGCCCACCGGACAGGGAGGATCAGCCCCAGCATTTT. Its translation: CASSPPDREDQPQHF.

This clonotype came up many times. This sequence joins TRBV28 and TRBJ1-1; D gene uncertain. V was clipped by 11 bases and J by 5 bases, with 24 bases between them. Germline CDR1 is MDHEN and CDR2 is SYDVKM. This CDR3 region has 15 residues. The CDR3: CASQSLASSRTEAFF. CDR3 DNA sequence: TGTGCCTCCCAGAGTCTTGCCTCCAGTAGAACTGAAGCTTTCTTT.

In its sample, this clonotype was seen once. This sequence may be a read error, since a much larger clone differs from it by one base. The missing conserved phenylalanine or tryptophan at the end of this CDR3 makes a read error likely. The chain uses TRBV28 and TRBJ1-1, with D possibly TRBD1 on 5 matching bases. Looked up from germline, CDR1 is MDHEN and CDR2 is SYDVKM. With 4 bases removed from V and 2 bases from J, the gap between germline ends came to 11 bases. The CDR3 extends over 14 amino acids. The CDR3 spells CASSSDTKNTEAFL. The CDR3 region has the DNA TGTGCCAGCAGTTCGGACACCAAAAACACTGAAGCTTTCCTT.

The genes are TRBV12-3 or TRBV12-4 and TRBJ1-6; no firm D call. The CDR3 is made up of 14 amino acids. V lost 8 bases and J lost 5, with 13 bases in between. CDR3 region: CASREGRDNSPLHF. The DNA for the CDR3 is TGTGCCAGCCGTGAGGGTCGAGATAATTCACCCCTCCACTTT.

The table lists this clonotype with a count of one. A far larger clone is one nucleotide away, so this likely arose from a read error. V gene TRBV2 combines with J gene TRBJ2-7, with 11 bases aligning to TRBD2. The CDR3 sequence is 16 residues long. Germline CDR1 is SNHLY and CDR2 is FYNNEI. V shed 6 bases and J 5 bases; nucleotides not matched to a gene: 12. CDR3: CASRTSGASHPNEQYF. The CDR3 DNA reads TGTGCCAGCAGGACTAGCGGGGCCTCCCACCCCAACGAGCAGTACTTC.

This clonotype was detected a few times. The CDR3: CASSPEARGTGELFF. The CDR3 DNA sequence: TGTGCCAGCAGCCCGGAGGCCCGAGGAACCGGGGAGCTGTTTTTT. The chain employs TRBV9 and TRBJ2-2; D is possibly TRBD2 (5 bases). Germline V CDR1 and CDR2: SGDLS, YYNGEE. V lost 4 bases to trimming and J lost 5 bases, with 15 bases between them. CDR3 size: 15 residues.

In this sample, this clonotype turned up many times. The chain carries TRBV28 and TRBJ2-2, with D hard to call. V was cut by 5 bases and J by 1 base, with 11 bases left in between. Germline-derived CDR1 and CDR2 are MDHEN and SYDVKM. The CDR3 has 15 amino acids. For the CDR3, the DNA is TGTGCCAGCAGTCCACCCCCGGTGAACACCGGGGAGCTGTTTTTT. Translation gives CASSPPPVNTGELFF. Full variable domain (outside the CDR3, taken from reference TRBV28 and TRBJ2-2): DVKVTQSSRYLVKRTGEKVFLECVQDMDHENMFWYRQDPGLGLRLIYFSYDVKMKEKGDIPEGYSVSREKKERFSLILESASTNQTSMYLCASSPPPVNTGELFFGEGSRLTVL.

This clonotype appeared many times. The chain couples TRBV5-6 to TRBJ2-4; TRBD2 agrees at 9 bases. V was pared by 5 bases and J by 3 bases, with 9 bases of the junction left unmatched. CDR3 length equals 16 residues. CDR1 SGHDT and CDR2 YYEEEE come from the germline V gene. The CDR3 region is CASRQDSGSYKNIQYF. In DNA, the CDR3 is TGTGCCAGCAGGCAGGATAGCGGGAGTTACAAAAACATTCAGTACTTC.

This clonotype has just a few counts. J is TRBJ2-2 and V is TRBV25-1; D is unresolved. CDR3 size: 14 residues. From germline, CDR1 is MGHDK and CDR2 SYGVNS. The ends were cut back, 1 base at V and 6 bases at J, with 9 bases in the middle. CDR3 amino acids: CASSEFMVAGELFF. DNA for the CDR3: TGTGCCAGCAGTGAATTTATGGTTGCCGGGGAGCTGTTTTTT. Drawing the rest from reference TRBV25-1 and TRBJ2-2, the complete variable domain is EADIYQTPRYLVIGTGKKITLECSQTMGHDKMYWYQQDPGMELHLIHYSYGVNSTEKGDLSSESTVSRIRTEHFPLTLESARPSHTSQYLCASSEFMVAGELFFGEGSRLTVL.

This clonotype was seen many times. The DNA of the CDR3 is TGTGCCAGTAGAGGACAGAGCACTGAAGCTTTCTTT. Translation: CASRGQSTEAFF. This sequence joins TRBV19 and TRBJ1-1, with a tentative D call TRBD1 (6 bases). Trimming pared 6 bases from V and 4 bases from J, leaving 9 bases between. This CDR3 is 12 amino acids long. Germline loops: CDR1 LNHDA, CDR2 SQIVND (reference sequence). The complete variable domain, with remaining parts taken from reference TRBV19 and TRBJ1-1, reads DGGITQSPKYLFRKEGQNVTLSCEQNLNHDAMYWYRQDPGQGLRLIYYSQIVNDFQKGDIAEGYSVSREKKESFPLTVTSAQKNPTAFYLCASRGQSTEAFFGQGTRLTVV.

Ten or more counts support this clonotype. The chain employs TRBV5-1 and TRBJ2-3; D ambiguous. Germline V gives CDR1 SGHRS, CDR2 YFSETQ. V was shortened by 5 bases and J by 5 bases, with 12 bases between the two germline ends. The CDR3 runs to 13 residues. The CDR3 loop reads CASSSQPGDTQYF. CDR3 nucleotides: TGCGCCAGCAGTTCCCAGCCAGGAGATACGCAGTATTTT.

This clonotype was observed many times. The rearrangement uses TRBV19 and TRBJ2-1, with TRBD2 matching 12 bases. From germline, CDR1 is LNHDA and CDR2 SQIVND (reference sequence). V lost 0 bases to trimming and J lost 1 base; unmatched junction nucleotides: 7. The CDR3 consists of 19 residues. CDR3 sequence reads: CASSIDSRGLAGSYNEQFF. The CDR3 DNA is TGTGCCAGTAGTATAGATTCCCGTGGACTAGCGGGATCCTACAATGAGCAGTTCTTC. Together with reference TRBV19 and TRBJ2-1, the CDR3 gives the full variable domain: DGGITQSPKYLFRKEGQNVTLSCEQNLNHDAMYWYRQDPGQGLRLIYYSQIVNDFQKGDIAEGYSVSREKKESFPLTVTSAQKNPTAFYLCASSIDSRGLAGSYNEQFFGPGTRLTVL.

This clonotype showed up many times. This chain connects TRBV30 to TRBJ2-1; 10 bases map to TRBD2. The V segment lost 0 bases and the J segment 6 bases; nucleotides outside the gene matches: 5. CDR1 is GTSNPN, CDR2 SVGIG, per germline (reference sequence). The CDR3 totals 15 residues. In nucleotides, the CDR3 is TGTGCCTGGAGTGTAACAGCGGGAGGGCTCAATGAGCAGTTCTTC. This gives the protein CAWSVTAGGLNEQFF.

This clonotype was detected many times. V is TRBV12-3 or TRBV12-4 and J is TRBJ2-3; 10 positions match TRBD2. V gave up 2 bases and J gave up 4 bases; unmatched junction bases: 6. The CDR3 totals 16 residues. CDR3 amino acids: CASSLRSGRAADTQYF. CDR3 bases: TGTGCCAGCAGTTTAAGGAGCGGGAGGGCCGCAGATACGCAGTATTTT.

The V call is TRBV12-3 or TRBV12-4, the J call TRBJ2-1, with TRBD2 as a possible D gene (6 bases). The CDR3 runs to 16 residues. V lost 7 bases and J lost 5, with 21 bases in between. The CDR3 nucleotides are TGTGCCAGCAAGCGCAGAGGGACTGGCGGGAACAATGAGCAGTTCTTC. It is translated as CASKRRGTGGNNEQFF.

Many counts were recorded for this clonotype. The chain carries TRBV2 and TRBJ2-1, with D tentatively TRBD1 or TRBD2 (5 bases each). This CDR3 contains 12 residues. Trimming removed 9 bases at V and 5 bases at J, with 11 bases between. Germline V gene lookup returns CDR1 SNHLY and CDR2 FYNNEI. The CDR3 region is CARGDGNNEQFF. The DNA of the CDR3 is TGTGCCAGAGGGGACGGGAACAATGAGCAGTTCTTC.

This clonotype was counted at least ten times. The V and J genes are TRBV12-3 or TRBV12-4 and TRBJ2-1; maybe TRBD1 (6 bases). The CDR3 contains 14 residues. Deletions cut 3 bases from V and 8 bases from J, with 14 bases between. As DNA, the CDR3 is TGTGCCAGCAGTTTCGTCCAGGGGAACGATGAGCAGTTCTTC. This codes for CASSFVQGNDEQFF.

This clonotype was seen at least ten times. The chain recombines TRBV5-1 with TRBJ2-2; 10 bases map to TRBD1. The germline CDR1 and CDR2 sequences are SGHRS and YFSETQ. The V segment lost 6 bases and the J segment 7 bases; nucleotides outside the gene matches: 9. The CDR3 contains 15 residues. The CDR3 spells CASNSDRGRNGELFF. CDR3 coding DNA: TGCGCCAGCAACTCCGACAGGGGGCGGAACGGGGAGCTGTTTTTT.

A few counts support this clonotype. The chain joins TRBV18 to TRBJ2-7, with 8 bases identical to TRBD2. The length of the CDR3 is 16 residues. The J segment lost 0 bases and the V segment lost 0 bases, leaving 4 bases of the junction unmatched. Germline V gene lookup returns CDR1 KGHSH and CDR2 LQKENI. CDR3 protein: CASSPPSSGSSYEQYF. The CDR3 DNA reads TGTGCCAGCTCACCACCCTCTAGCGGGTCCTCCTACGAGCAGTACTTC.

This clonotype was seen many times. J is TRBJ2-1 and V is TRBV28, with 7 bases identical to TRBD2. Trimming removed 6 bases from V and 8 bases from J; junction bases left unmatched: 10. Germline CDR1 reads MDHEN; CDR2 reads SYDVKM. CDR3 size: 14 residues. The CDR3 sequence: CASSTGEGRDEQFF. As DNA, the CDR3 is TGTGCCAGCAGCACGGGGGAGGGCCGCGATGAGCAGTTCTTC.

The chain carries TRBV11-3 and TRBJ2-1, with 10 bases aligning to TRBD1. The CDR3 runs to 18 residues. CDR1 is SGHNT, CDR2 YENEEA, per germline. The trim removed 0 bases at V and 4 bases at J, leaving 9 bases unmatched. The CDR3 protein is CASSLDSGQGTGYNEQFF. The CDR3 nucleotides read TGTGCCAGCAGCTTAGATTCGGGACAGGGGACGGGTTACAATGAGCAGTTCTTC.

This clonotype was observed many times. The chain recombines TRBV6-1 with TRBJ2-1; TRBD1 or TRBD2 may be the D gene (5 bases each). The V gene's germline CDR1 is MNHNS and CDR2 SASEGT. The V and J ends lost 6 bases and 9 bases respectively, with 18 bases between them. CDR3 size: 14 residues. The CDR3 bases are TGTGCCAGCAGCCCGGGACCAACCCCCGGTGAGCAGTTCTTC. This translates into CASSPGPTPGEQFF.

At least ten counts were recorded for this clonotype. The chain employs TRBV2 and TRBJ2-1; TRBD2 matches at 8 bases. Germline V CDR1 and CDR2: SNHLY, FYNNEI. V dropped 6 bases and J dropped 1; count of bases not matched to a gene: 5. There are 15 residues in the CDR3. CDR3 sequence (DNA): TGTGCCAGCAGAAGCGGGAGAGGTTCCTACAATGAGCAGTTCTTC. Encoded protein: CASRSGRGSYNEQFF.

A word on this clonotype: Since a much larger clone is just one base distant, this may be a read error. Here the CDR3 omits its conserved ending phenylalanine or tryptophan, so a read error is the likely source. This chain uses TRBV20-1 with TRBJ2-7, with TRBD2 matching over 12 bases. The V and J ends lost 6 bases and 2 bases, in that order; junction bases with no gene match: 8. This CDR3 has 15 residues. From germline, CDR1 is DFQATT and CDR2 SNEGSKA (reference sequence). DNA of the CDR3: TGCAGTGCAGGGCTAGCGGGAGGGACGGCCTACGAGCAGTACCTC. Translated: CSAGLAGGTAYEQYL.